This T cell receptor (beta chain) emerged from a study of shared clonotypes between healthy human individuals (dated by TCRdb to about 2020). Context from the whole study: The cohort comprised two women and a few men aged 18 to 49 years. To increase sequencing depth and limit assay-specific biases, different laboratories used diverse techniques to prepare libraries and sequence TCR repertoires. To estimate repertoire size and how much clonotypes are shared between individuals, the study performed deep sequencing of blood TCR repertoires from roughly five healthy adults. For each donor, CD4 naive and CD4 memory were each run on three plates, CD8 naive on two plates, and CD8 memory on one plate. Between about 0.85 and 8.9 billion PBMCs per donor were obtained by leukapheresis. The investigation overall reported the following: Compared with non-shared clonotypes, clonotypes shared by all four sorted-subset donors had higher generation probabilities. The genetic and exposure-history diversity represented was limited by the small number of donors. Sharing across several donors was observed for roughly 5.4% of naive CD4, under 4% of naive CD8, over 2% of memory CD4, and less than 0.45% of memory CD8 clonotypes. Sampling was limited to blood, and TCR repertoires in tissue likely differ from TCR repertoires in blood. Naive subsets generally had larger estimated clonotype richness than memory subsets did. Pairwise subsampling indicated that sequencing depth was expected to affect the degree of clonotype sharing among donors. Even with the large sequencing depth, rarefaction of the sorted-subset datasets indicated that sequencing was incomplete.

Looking up the germline V gene yields CDR1 SGHRS and CDR2 YFSETQ. V and J are truncated by 0 bases and 1 base respectively, leaving an intervening sequence of 7 bases. The CDR3 numbers 14 residues from cysteine through phenylalanine. Of the read, only the CDR3 DNA is kept; its 42 bases are in frame from base 1. The donors were healthy, HIV-negative adults who had no recently reported acute infections or vaccinations. Every donor was a Caucasian adult residing in Nashville, Tennessee, USA. CD4+ T cells were enriched through magnetic negative selection, after which naive cells were positively selected on CD45RA and the remaining negative fraction served as the memory subset. After blood collection by leukapheresis, PBMCs were isolated using Ficoll-Histopaque density gradient centrifugation and then cryopreserved in the vapor phase of liquid nitrogen. Purity and quantity of every magnetically sorted T cell population were checked by analytical flow cytometry. Each sorted fraction had its genomic DNA isolated and then quantified by UV absorbance on a Nanodrop 2000c.

Using the deep immunoSEQ assay, multiplex PCR amplified TCR CDR3 regions from genomic DNA. Extracted genomic DNA from each cell subset was spread evenly across all wells of several immunoSEQ 96-well plates, with each plate serving as a replicate. For sorted subsets, approximately 210 ng of genomic DNA, equivalent to some 30,000 T cell genomes, went into each replicate PCR. The purified libraries were quantified using a Qubit 3.0 fluorometer, sized with a Bioanalyzer 2100, and then quantified again using the KAPA Library Quantification kit. Each immunoSEQ 96-well plate was sequenced on its own single-read 150-cycle Illumina NextSeq 550 flow cell. The paper's data handling went like this. The immunoSEQ output contained only junctional sequences without quality scores, so filtering could not match that applied to full-length reads. Sequences were annotated with PyIR, a Python wrapper for IgBLAST v1.9, using IMGT germline references to assign V/J genes and CDR3. Any read was removed if the V/J assignment was weak (E-value above 1e-6), the CDR3 was missing, or the read contained stop codons, out-of-frame junctions, or ambiguous translated residues. V3J clonotypes were defined as sequences sharing an identical inferred V gene, J gene, and CDR3 amino acid sequence. Percentage overlap between repertoires was computed as shared unique clonotypes divided by the size of the smaller repertoire. RTK rarefaction, the Chao1 estimator, and Recon v2.1 estimates of unobserved clonotypes were used to assess repertoire richness. For all TCRbeta clonotypes obtained by the gDNA method from four donors, generation probabilities were computed with OLGA. As stored in TCRdb, this immuneACCESS dataset retains in-frame rearrangements with V and J assigned. A fraction of the clones does not appear; measured against another copy, unresolved V genes explain less than half of the discrepancy, and the remainder lacks a known reason. The DNA gave D and trimming, while V, J and clone size come from that table. The sample table lists some 2,000,000 clones, about 95% of them with a count of one. The ten biggest clones cover 0.13% of the sample.

Regarding this clone: Its antigen is not yet known. The sample holds no much larger clone one base away, and base qualities are not on file. The sample contains more than one DNA sequence encoding this CDR3.

The sequencing sample was made of naive CD4+ T cells sorted from blood. The cell subset or site tag for this specimen amounts to: CD45RA+ positively selected. This chain joins TRBV5-1 to TRBJ1-1; no confident D gene assignment can be made. The origin of this receptor is a man between 18 and 29 years old in good health. The bases are TGCGCCAGCAGCTTGGAAGGGCAGAACACTGAAGCTTTCTTT. The translation is CASSLEGQNTEAFF.